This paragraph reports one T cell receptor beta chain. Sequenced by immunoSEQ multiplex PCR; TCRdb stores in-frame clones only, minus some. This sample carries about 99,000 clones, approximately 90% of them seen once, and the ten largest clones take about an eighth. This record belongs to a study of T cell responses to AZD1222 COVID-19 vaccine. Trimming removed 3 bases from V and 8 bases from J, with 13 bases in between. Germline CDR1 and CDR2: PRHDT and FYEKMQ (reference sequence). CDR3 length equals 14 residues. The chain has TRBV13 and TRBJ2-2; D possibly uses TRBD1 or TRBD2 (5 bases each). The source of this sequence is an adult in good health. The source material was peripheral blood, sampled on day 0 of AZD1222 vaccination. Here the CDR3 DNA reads TGTGCCAGCAGCTTCCGGGGCGGCGAGGGGGAGCTGTTTTTT. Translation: CASSFRGGEGELFF.